The 5 T cell receptor beta chains reported below all come from one sample, sequenced in a study of blood T cell repertoires in COVID-19. Using immunoSEQ multiplex PCR, the repertoire was profiled, and TCRdb retains in-frame clones only, with some absent. The sample has roughly 500,000 clones; less than 90% are singletons. Sequencing was performed on PBMCs or T cells enriched from blood (not recorded which). The receptor set was obtained from a woman aged 55-70 years who had recovered from COVID-19.

The chain couples TRBV5-6 to TRBJ2-3; 7 nucleotides line up with TRBD1. This CDR3 has 14 residues. Germline V gene lookup returns CDR1 SGHDT and CDR2 YYEEEE. V lost 4 bases and J lost 4; bases outside the gene matches: 6. The CDR3 protein is CASSTSQGSDTQYF. The DNA of the CDR3 is TGTGCCAGCAGCACCTCACAGGGGTCAGATACGCAGTATTTT.

This chain uses TRBV15 with TRBJ2-7, with D possibly TRBD1 on 5 matching bases. CDR3 size: 13 residues. Germline V CDR1 and CDR2: LNHNV, YYDKDF (reference sequence). V was shortened by 3 bases and J by 1 base, with 7 bases between the two germline ends. The CDR3 spells CATSRDKSYEQYF. CDR3 in DNA: TGTGCCACCAGCAGGGACAAATCCTACGAGCAGTACTTC. Full variable domain (outside the CDR3, taken from reference TRBV15 and TRBJ2-7): DAMVIQNPRYQVTQFGKPVTLSCSQTLNHNVMYWYQQKSSQAPKLLFHYYDKDFNNEADTPDNFQSRRPNTSFCFLDIRSPGLGDTAMYLCATSRDKSYEQYFGPGTRLTVT.

This rearrangement joins TRBV5-6 to TRBJ1-1, with TRBD1 matching 9 bases. Germline V CDR1 and CDR2: SGHDT, YYEEEE. This CDR3 region has 13 residues. V gave up 7 bases and J gave up 4 bases; unmatched junction bases: 5. The CDR3 sequence is CASSTGGGTEAFF. DNA for the CDR3: TGTGCCAGCTCTACAGGGGGCGGCACTGAAGCTTTCTTT.

V is TRBV10-1 and J is TRBJ2-7; D remains unclear. The CDR3 runs 12 residues. Trimming removed 4 bases from V and 3 bases from J, with 7 bases in between. Looked up from germline, CDR1 is WNHNN and CDR2 is SYGVQD (reference sequence). The CDR3 protein is CASSGQFYEQYF. The CDR3 nucleotides read TGCGCCAGCAGTGGGCAGTTCTACGAGCAGTACTTC.

The V and J genes are TRBV9 and TRBJ2-3, with D unclear. In germline, CDR1 is SGDLS, CDR2 YYNGEE. V was pared by 4 bases and J by 6 bases, with 9 bases between. The CDR3 runs 12 residues. The CDR3, as DNA: TGTGCCAGCAGCCATTACTGGGATACGCAGTATTTT. Translating gives CASSHYWDTQYF.